One and the same sample provided the 2 T cell receptor beta chains below, sequenced in a study of monozygotic twins with cystic fibrosis. TCRdb keeps only in-frame clones here, not all; method: immunoSEQ multiplex PCR. Here the sample spans tens of thousands of clones, under 70% being singletons. The sequenced material came from blood. The receptors shown here come from a girl aged 5-17 years with cystic fibrosis.

The chain links TRBV5-4 to TRBJ1-1; 9 nucleotides match TRBD1. With V trimmed by 3 bases and J by 0 bases, 3 bases remained unmatched. The CDR3 consists of 15 residues. In germline, CDR1 is SGHNT, CDR2 YYREEE (reference sequence). DNA for the CDR3: TGTGCCAGCAGCTCGGACAGGGGCTTGAACACTGAAGCTTTCTTT. Its protein product is CASSSDRGLNTEAFF.

The chain carries TRBV2 and TRBJ2-4; D gene unclear. This CDR3 has 14 amino acids. Germline CDR1 and CDR2: SNHLY and FYNNEI. V was trimmed by 6 bases and J by 6 bases, leaving 15 bases between them. The CDR3 reads CASRIEQQANIQYF. The CDR3, as DNA: TGTGCCAGCAGAATCGAACAGCAGGCAAACATTCAGTACTTC. Drawing the rest from reference TRBV2 and TRBJ2-4, the complete variable domain is EPEVTQTPSHQVTQMGQEVILRCVPISNHLYFYWYRQILGQKVEFLVSFYNNEISEKSEIFDDQFSVERPDGSNFTLKIRSTKLEDSAMYFCASRIEQQANIQYFGAGTRLSVL.